One and the same sample provided the 31 T cell receptor beta chains below, sequenced in a study of blood T cell repertoires in COVID-19. Assay used: immunoSEQ multiplex PCR; TCRdb lists only in-frame clones, some missing. The table shows roughly 250,000 clones, with 70% to 90% occurring only once. The sequenced material came from PBMCs or T cells enriched from blood (not recorded which). Receptors originate from a woman aged 40 to 50 with acute COVID-19.

The chain recombines TRBV4-1 with TRBJ2-1, with D uncertain. The germline CDR1 and CDR2 sequences are MGHRA and YSYEKL. The CDR3 is 16 amino acids. Trimming cost V 0 bases and J 4 bases, with 13 bases left between them. The CDR3 sequence: CASSQDNSAPYNEQFF. The CDR3 region has the DNA TGCGCCAGCAGCCAAGATAATTCAGCGCCGTACAATGAGCAGTTCTTC.

V gene TRBV3-1 (or the pseudogene TRBV3-2) combines with J gene TRBJ2-1; 11 bases align to TRBD2. CDR1 is LGHDT and CDR2 is YNNKEL in the germline V gene (reference sequence). This CDR3 has 18 amino acids. Trimming took 2 bases from V and 5 from J; bases not matched to a gene: 11. The CDR3 nucleotides are TGTGCCAGCAGCCAATGGTATCCGGGACTAGCGGCCAACAATGAGCAGTTCTTC. Protein: CASSQWYPGLAANNEQFF.

V is TRBV27 and J is TRBJ1-4; D is undetermined. Trimming removed 0 bases at V and 4 bases at J, with 9 bases between. CDR1 and CDR2 from the germline V gene are MNHEY and SMNVEV (reference sequence). The CDR3 loop spans 15 amino acids. CDR3 region: CASSLSSQYNEKLFF. CDR3 nucleotide sequence: TGTGCCAGCAGTTTATCGTCGCAGTATAATGAAAAACTGTTTTTT.

The gene calls are TRBV11-2 and TRBJ1-2; a possible D gene is TRBD1 (5 bases). V was cut by 0 bases and J by 7 bases, with 12 bases left in between. This CDR3 is 14 amino acids long. The germline V gene encodes CDR1 SGHAT and CDR2 FQNNGV. The CDR3 bases are TGTGCCAGCAGCTTAGAGGGGGAGGTGAGTGGCTACACCTTC. It codes for CASSLEGEVSGYTF.

The V and J genes are TRBV15 and TRBJ1-1; 9 bases line up with TRBD1. J gave up 7 bases and V 1 base, and 4 bases lay outside the gene matches. Germline CDR1 reads LNHNV; CDR2 reads YYDKDF (reference sequence). The CDR3 has 14 residues. The CDR3 nucleotides read TGTGCCACCAGCAGAGTTGGGGACAGGGTTGAAGCTTTCTTT. Protein product: CATSRVGDRVEAFF.

The rearrangement uses TRBV29-1 and TRBJ1-1; 7 positions match TRBD1. Germline loops: CDR1 SQVTM, CDR2 ANQGSEA. J lost 1 base, V lost 8 bases, and 7 bases had no gene match. This CDR3 contains 13 residues. The CDR3 here is CSTQQGTNTEAFF. Written as DNA, the CDR3 is TGCAGCACTCAACAGGGGACGAACACTGAAGCTTTCTTT.

The CDR3 DNA sequence: TGCGCCAGCAGCCAAGTACAGGCCCCCGGGGAGCTGTTTTTT. This translates into CASSQVQAPGELFF. The chain is built from TRBV4-1 and TRBJ2-2; a weak D match, TRBD1 (5 bases). The V gene lost 1 base and the J gene lost 6 bases, with 9 bases spanning the gap. Germline CDR1 reads MGHRA; CDR2 reads YSYEKL. The CDR3 totals 14 residues.

The rearrangement links TRBV7-3 to TRBJ2-1, with TRBD2 matching over 11 bases. The junction had 5 bases not matched to a gene; V was cut back by 2 bases and J by 5 bases. The CDR3 is 16 amino acids. The germline CDR1 and CDR2 sequences are SGHTA and FQGTGA. The CDR3 here is CASSLYGTSGNNEQFF. CDR3 nucleotide sequence: TGTGCCAGCAGCTTATATGGGACTAGCGGTAACAATGAGCAGTTCTTC.

The V call is TRBV5-1, the J call TRBJ2-2, with TRBD2 identical over 7 bases. V shed 1 base, J shed 5 bases, and the junction held 5 bases outside the gene matches. The germline V gene has CDR1 SGHRS and CDR2 YFSETQ. The CDR3 is 15 amino acids. The CDR3 DNA reads TGCGCCAGCAGCTTGAGTCTAGCGGCTACCGGGGAGCTGTTTTTT. It yields the protein CASSLSLAATGELFF.

The rearrangement uses TRBV7-9 and TRBJ2-1; 16 nucleotides agree with TRBD2. This CDR3 contains 21 residues. With 5 bases clipped from V and 7 bases from J, the junction kept 20 bases outside the gene matches. Germline lookup yields CDR1 SEHNR and CDR2 FQNEAQ (reference sequence). CDR3 in DNA: TGTGCCAGCAGCAGGAGAACTCCGGGACTAGCGGGAGGGCCTTCGTCTAATGAGCAGTTCTTC. Translated, it gives CASSRRTPGLAGGPSSNEQFF.

In regard to this clone: One end of the junction does not line up with germline, which may come from a read error. This chain joins TRBV7-7 and TRBJ1-4; 7 bases are shared with TRBD1. CDR1 is SSHAT, CDR2 FNYEAQ, per germline (reference sequence). There are 15 residues in the CDR3. CDR3 nucleotide sequence: TGTGCTAGCAGCCCCGGGGGACAGTCAAATGAAAAACTGTTTTTT. Residues: CASSPGGQSNEKLFF.

The V gene is TRBV6-5, the J gene TRBJ1-6; the match to TRBD1 covers 7 bases. This CDR3 spans 16 amino acids. The germline V gene encodes CDR1 MNHEY and CDR2 SVGAGI. Germline trimming cut 0 bases from V and 7 bases from J; bases unmatched to any gene: 6. CDR3 in DNA: TGTGCCAGCAGTTACTCGGAGGGGGCCTGGAATTCACCCCTCCACTTT. It specifies CASSYSEGAWNSPLHF.

CDR3 loop: CATSREDRGLEKLFF. CDR3 sequence (DNA): TGTGCCACCAGCAGAGAGGACAGGGGGCTGGAAAAACTGTTTTTT. The V and J genes are TRBV15 and TRBJ1-4; 11 bases align to TRBD1. V lost 0 bases, J lost 8 bases, and 2 bases stayed unmatched. The germline V gene has CDR1 LNHNV and CDR2 YYDKDF (reference sequence). CDR3 length equals 15 residues.

This clone was detected only once. The genes are TRBV25-1 and TRBJ1-6; D remains unclear. V was trimmed by 2 bases and J by 9 bases, leaving 17 bases between them. Per germline, CDR1 MGHDK and CDR2 SYGVNS. The CDR3 runs 16 residues. In DNA form, the CDR3 reads TGTGCCAGCAGTGAAACAGACGGTTATCCGGCTTCACCCCTCCACTTT. This sequence encodes CASSETDGYPASPLHF.

About this clone: Sequence at one end of the junction differs from germline and may be a read error. The chain recombines TRBV5-4 with TRBJ2-2, with 14 bases fitting TRBD2. This CDR3 spans 19 amino acids. Germline values: CDR1 SGHNT, CDR2 YYREEE (reference sequence). CDR3 amino acids: CASTGLAGGVTGTTRELFF. In DNA, the CDR3 is TGTGCCAGCACCGGACTAGCGGGAGGAGTTACAGGGACCACCCGGGAGCTGTTTTTT.

J is TRBJ1-3 and V is TRBV4-3; tentative D call: TRBD1 (5 bases). CDR1 and CDR2 (germline): LGHNA, YSLEER. The CDR3 is 16 amino acids. V was shortened by 0 bases and J by 4 bases, with 13 bases between the two germline ends. CDR3 DNA sequence: TGCGCCAGCAGCCAAGAAGCACAGGTTCTCGGAAACACCATATATTTT. Translation gives CASSQEAQVLGNTIYF.

This rearrangement joins TRBV7-9 to TRBJ1-5; 7 bases match TRBD1. J was trimmed by 0 bases and V by 0 bases; bases with no gene match: 5. There are 17 residues in the CDR3. Germline CDR1 is SEHNR and CDR2 is FQNEAQ (reference sequence). CDR3 DNA: TGTGCCAGCAGCTTAGCACAGGGGTTGGATAGCAATCAGCCCCAGCATTTT. Translated: CASSLAQGLDSNQPQHF. The full variable domain, in which reference TRBV7-9 and TRBJ1-5 provide the parts outside the CDR3, is DTGVSQNPRHKITKRGQNVTFRCDPISEHNRLYWYRQTLGQGPEFLTYFQNEAQLEKSRLLSDRFSAERPKGSFSTLEIQRTEQGDSAMYLCASSLAQGLDSNQPQHFGDGTRLSIL.

V gene TRBV21-1 combines with J gene TRBJ2-1; the D call in the table, TRBD2, was not verified against the DNA. TRBV21-1 is termed a pseudogene. The CDR3 is 18 amino acids. The CDR3 reads CASSKVGGRKSSYNEQFF. In DNA form, the CDR3 reads TGTGCCAGCAGCAAAGTTGGCGGGAGAAAGAGCTCCTACAATGAGCAGTTCTTC.

Details on this clone: An end of the junction does not agree with germline; a read error may underlie this. CDR3 DNA: TGCAGCGTTGACAGGGGGTCAGATACATCCCTATTC. Amino acids: CSVDRGSDTSLF. The chain recombines TRBV29-1 with TRBJ1-2, with TRBD1 matching over 7 bases. Looked up from germline, CDR1 is SQVTM and CDR2 is ANQGSEA. The CDR3 runs 12 residues.

Only a few counts were recorded for this clone. V is TRBV3-1 (or the pseudogene TRBV3-2) and J is TRBJ1-3, with 10 bases lining up with TRBD1. The CDR3 totals 16 residues. CDR1 and CDR2 from the germline V gene are LGHDT and YNNKEL (reference sequence). V was pared by 5 bases and J by 2 bases, with 6 bases of the junction left unmatched. CDR3 bases: TGTGCCAGCAGCTCCCTAGGGACAGGGGCTGGAAACACCATATATTTT. Encoded protein: CASSSLGTGAGNTIYF.

V and J are TRBV11-3 and TRBJ1-1; D unresolved. CDR3 size: 13 residues. Germline loops: CDR1 SGHNT, CDR2 YENEEA. Trimming removed 1 base from V and 5 bases from J, with 8 bases in between. CDR3 sequence: CASSLGPRTEAFF. The CDR3 region has the DNA TGTGCCAGCAGCTTAGGACCGAGGACTGAAGCTTTCTTT.

The V gene is TRBV5-6, the J gene TRBJ2-7, with TRBD2 identical over 11 bases. The germline gives CDR1 SGHDT, CDR2 YYEEEE. The ends lost 4 bases at V and 5 bases at J; junction bases unmatched: 11. CDR3 length equals 16 residues. CDR3 nucleotide sequence: TGTGCCAGCAGCACTCAAACTAGCGGGAGAACCCACGAGCAGTACTTC. As protein: CASSTQTSGRTHEQYF.

This clone occurred a few times. CDR3 sequence reads: CASSFGSFSGGYTF. The CDR3 DNA reads TGTGCCAGCAGCTTCGGTTCTTTCTCGGGTGGCTACACCTTC. The chain couples TRBV7-2 to TRBJ1-2; D is unresolved. The CDR3 runs 14 residues. Germline V lookup: CDR1 SGHTA, CDR2 FQGNSA. Trimming cost V 3 bases and J 7 bases, with 15 bases left between them.

This rearrangement joins TRBV10-3 to TRBJ2-7, with a possible D match to TRBD1 (6 bases). V was clipped by 6 bases and J by 0 bases, with 15 bases between them. Germline CDR1 ENHRY, CDR2 SYGVKD. CDR3 length: 15 residues. In DNA form, the CDR3 reads TGTGCCATCAGCCGTAAACGGGACAACTCCTACGAGCAGTACTTC. This translates into CAISRKRDNSYEQYF.

The V call is TRBV30, the J call TRBJ2-7, with 8 bases matching TRBD1. Trimming cost V 0 bases and J 3 bases; bases outside gene matches: 4. Germline CDR1 is GTSNPN and CDR2 is SVGIG (reference sequence). The CDR3 is made up of 14 amino acids. The CDR3 nucleotides read TGTGCCTGGAGTGTAGACAGGGGACGCTACGAGCAGTACTTC. It codes for CAWSVDRGRYEQYF.

The CDR3 DNA reads as TGTGCCAGCGGTTACAACCGGGACAGGGACTACAATGAGCAGTTCTTC. It is translated as CASGYNRDRDYNEQFF. The rearrangement uses TRBV9 and TRBJ2-1, with 9 positions matching TRBD1. The CDR3 has 16 amino acids. CDR1 is SGDLS, CDR2 YYNGEE, per germline. V shed 7 bases and J 3 bases; nucleotides not matched to a gene: 11.

The J gene is TRBJ2-3, the V gene TRBV10-3; TRBD1 aligns across 7 bases. The CDR3 loop spans 17 amino acids. Germline trimming cut 4 bases from V and 1 base from J; bases unmatched to any gene: 11. Germline CDR1 ENHRY, CDR2 SYGVKD. CDR3: CAISGKQGSLGTDTQYF. Here the CDR3 DNA reads TGTGCCATCAGTGGTAAACAGGGGAGTTTGGGCACAGATACGCAGTATTTT.

This chain joins TRBV3-1 (or the pseudogene TRBV3-2) and TRBJ2-7, with 7 nucleotides matching TRBD1. J was trimmed by 3 bases and V by 6 bases; bases with no gene match: 5. The CDR3 sequence is 13 residues long. Germline loops: CDR1 LGHDT, CDR2 YNNKEL (reference sequence). The CDR3 spells CASRATGNYEQYF. The CDR3 nucleotides are TGTGCCAGCAGAGCGACAGGGAACTACGAGCAGTACTTC.

CDR3 nucleotide sequence: TGCAGCGTTGAAGATCTGAGGACTAGCCGAGAGACCCAGTACTTC. It specifies CSVEDLRTSRETQYF. J is TRBJ2-5 and V is TRBV29-1; 8 nucleotides line up with TRBD2. The V gene end was trimmed by 0 bases and the J gene end by 4 bases; junction bases not matched to a gene: 7. The germline CDR1 and CDR2 sequences are SQVTM and ANQGSEA. The CDR3 has 15 residues.

V usage is TRBV6-5 and J usage is TRBJ2-4, with D maybe TRBD1 (5 bases). The CDR3 covers 12 residues. Germline CDR1 is MNHEY and CDR2 is SVGAGI. The CDR3 nucleotides read TGTGGCCCATTGGGGCACAAAAACATTCAGTACTTC. It specifies CGPLGHKNIQYF.

This chain links TRBV5-1 with TRBJ1-1, with 8 nucleotides matching TRBD1. There are 16 residues in the CDR3. Unmatched junction bases numbered 19, after V lost 4 bases and J lost 11 bases. Per germline, CDR1 SGHRS and CDR2 YFSETQ. CDR3 loop: CASSETGGRDPLGAFF. Written as DNA, the CDR3 is TGCGCCAGCAGCGAAACAGGGGGTCGGGACCCCTTGGGTGCTTTCTTT.